This T cell receptor beta chain stems from a study of blood T cell repertoires in COVID-19. With regard to this clone: The same CDR3 can be traced to other DNA sequences in this sample.

Between the trimmed V and J ends, which lost 6 bases and 4 bases, there was a span of 13 bases. The CDR3 is made up of 14 amino acids. CDR1 is MNHEY, CDR2 SVGAGI, per germline. Some clones are missing from TCRdb's copy, which holds only in-frame ones; the method was immunoSEQ multiplex PCR. The sample has 110,000 to 150,000 clones; approximately 90% are singletons. This sequence was found in a woman of 80 years or more with acute or convalescent COVID-19. Sequencing used peripheral blood. The rearrangement joins TRBV6-5 to TRBJ1-5; D may be TRBD1 (6 bases). The CDR3 is CASRGGGGNQPQHF. The CDR3 coding sequence is TGTGCCAGCAGGGGGGGAGGGGGTAATCAGCCCCAGCATTTT.